The text below deals with one TCR beta chain. What it binds is not known. CDR1 SGHDN and CDR2 FVKESK come from the germline V gene. The V and J ends lost 4 bases and 4 bases respectively, with 14 bases between them. CDR3 length equals 15 residues. Some clones are missing from TCRdb's copy, which holds only in-frame ones; the method was immunoSEQ multiplex PCR. This sample has about 280,000 clones, with approximately 87% found just once. The sample is drawn from a study of cytomegalovirus exposure and HLA in healthy donors. Notes on the study in general: Many donors shared some public TCRs, even though most TCR sequences were rare. In vitro, a few CMV-associated chains proved specific for CMV antigens.

The specimen was PBMCs. The rearrangement links TRBV14 to TRBJ2-1; D is unresolved. The sequence was obtained from a woman in her late teens or twenties in good health and CMV-seronegative. The CDR3 nucleotides read TGTGCCAGCAGCCCCCTCCTCCCTCCGTACAATGAGCAGTTCTTC. Amino acids: CASSPLLPPYNEQFF.